The sequence of this T cell receptor beta chain was determined in a study of control samples from healthy donors and cancer patients. Assay used: immunoSEQ multiplex PCR; TCRdb lists only in-frame clones, some missing. The table lists some 130,000 clones, approximately 90% of them singletons. The CDR3 runs 13 residues. Trimming took off 3 bases at V and 6 bases at J, with 14 bases between the two ends. Germline V gene lookup returns CDR1 GTSNPN and CDR2 SVGIG (reference sequence). This TCR derives from a man in his late teens or twenties in good health. The chain combines TRBV30 with TRBJ1-1; no clear D gene. The sample consisted of blood. The CDR3 is CAWRLDPGAEAFF. CDR3 in DNA: TGTGCCTGGAGGCTCGACCCCGGGGCTGAAGCTTTCTTT.